The 8 T cell receptor beta chains below come from one sample, sequenced in a study of beta chain features in type 1 diabetes (dated 2018 in TCRdb). Receptors were amplified or captured by the immunoSEQ multiplex PCR assay. All of the isolated RNA was reverse transcribed with the High Capacity cDNA Reverse Transcription Kit, so expressed TCRB transcripts were sequenced. TCRdb carries this immuneACCESS record with in-frame sequences only. Its versions omit some clonotypes, under half of them owing to an unresolved V gene in the studies checked, with the rest unexplained. The sample records approximately 730,000 clones, around an eighth of which are singletons. The ten largest clones take up 0.022% of the sample. Overall results and qualifications from the work: Type 1 diabetes patients showed a moderate but significant shortening of TCRB CDR3 length in all four CD4+ subsets.

Their target antigens are unknown. The sequenced material came from naive CD4+ T cells from blood. The label giving this sample's cell subset or site can be read as: true naive CD4+ T cells. The receptors here all came from a man younger than 30 with type 1 diabetes.

The V gene is TRBV20-1, the J gene TRBJ1-5; D gene uncertain. The CDR3 is made up of 10 amino acids. Trimming left V 5 bases short and J 14 bases short, with 13 bases between. The germline V gene has CDR1 DFQATT and CDR2 SNEGSKA (reference sequence). The CDR3 nucleotides read TGCAGTGCTGCCGACTCAGAGGAGCATTTT. It encodes CSAADSEEHF.

This clone was seen more than once but under ten times. Additional DNA sequences in this sample encode the identical CDR3. The chain uses TRBV19 and TRBJ2-1, with 9 bases lining up with TRBD2. The CDR3 contains 15 residues. CDR1 LNHDA and CDR2 SQIVND come from the germline V gene (reference sequence). The J segment lost 2 bases and the V segment lost 5 bases, leaving 4 bases of the junction unmatched. The CDR3 nucleotides read TGTGCCAGTAGTTCTGCTAGCGGGGCCTACAATGAGCAGTTCTTC. This translates into CASSSASGAYNEQFF.

The CDR3 DNA follows: TGTGCCAGCAGGACAGGGGCGCTGGTCTATGGCTACACCTTC. This gives the protein CASRTGALVYGYTF. This chain connects TRBV2 to TRBJ1-2; 8 bases line up with TRBD1. The CDR3 has 14 residues. Germline trimming cut 6 bases from V and 4 bases from J; bases unmatched to any gene: 7. The germline gives CDR1 SNHLY, CDR2 FYNNEI.

This clone was counted a few times. The chain is built from TRBV7-6 and TRBJ1-1, with D tentatively TRBD1 (6 bases). V was pared by 6 bases and J by 0 bases, with 14 bases between. Looked up from germline, CDR1 is SGHVS and CDR2 is FNYEAQ. The CDR3 loop spans 15 amino acids. In DNA form, the CDR3 reads TGTGCCAGCAGTCCACGACAGGCTTTGAACACTGAAGCTTTCTTT. Its protein product is CASSPRQALNTEAFF.

Here the CDR3 reads CASTPLAGVEDTQYF. Written as DNA, the CDR3 is TGCGCCAGCACCCCCTTGGCGGGGGTTGAAGATACGCAGTATTTT. The rearrangement joins TRBV5-1 to TRBJ2-3; 7 nucleotides line up with TRBD2. Losses at the gene ends were 6 bases for V and 5 bases for J; bases not matched to a gene: 12. Germline V gene data show CDR1 as SGHRS and CDR2 as YFSETQ. The CDR3 totals 15 residues.

This chain links TRBV5-6 with TRBJ2-5; 9 bases are shared with TRBD1. The CDR3 runs 14 residues. V lost 3 bases and J lost 5; bases outside the gene matches: 5. Looked up from germline, CDR1 is SGHDT and CDR2 is YYEEEE. CDR3 in amino acids: CASSSSGTGETQYF. The CDR3 DNA reads as TGTGCCAGCAGCTCATCCGGGACAGGGGAGACCCAGTACTTC.

The chain combines TRBV7-9 with TRBJ2-7, with D perhaps matching TRBD2 (5 bases). The V gene lost 2 bases and the J gene lost 2 bases, with 10 bases spanning the gap. This CDR3 spans 14 amino acids. Looked up from germline, CDR1 is SEHNR and CDR2 is FQNEAQ (reference sequence). The CDR3 coding sequence is TGTGCCAGCAGCTTATCGGGATCGACCTACGAGCAGTACTTC. This translates into CASSLSGSTYEQYF.

The V gene is TRBV28, the J gene TRBJ2-3; possible D gene TRBD1, 6 bases. Trimming removed 0 bases at V and 2 bases at J, with 15 bases between. This CDR3 comprises 17 residues. Germline V gene sequence: CDR1 MDHEN, CDR2 SYDVKM. The CDR3 spells CASSLWGDRIHTDTQYF. The CDR3 nucleotides read TGTGCCAGCAGTTTATGGGGCGACAGGATCCACACAGATACGCAGTATTTT.